This record looks at one T cell receptor (beta chain) sequence and its context. Its binding antigen is unknown. The germline V gene yields MNHEY for CDR1 and SVGAGI for CDR2. From cysteine to phenylalanine, the CDR3 is 15 amino acids long. The protein alone is recorded here. A roughly 2.5 ml peripheral blood sample was drawn into PAXgene tubes per donor and stored at -80°C. Without any T cell sorting, total RNA was extracted from whole blood using the PAXgene blood miRNA kit on an automated QIAcube. Peripheral blood from monozygotic twin pairs, either concordant or discordant for inflammatory bowel disease, underwent deep TCRalpha and TCRbeta repertoire profiling that used unique molecular barcoding. Smoking habits were recorded for all twin pairs, with individuals classified as current, former or never smokers. Libraries were built with 5' RACE. Preparation of each TCR library used approximately 3.5 ug of total RNA. cDNA was synthesized with SMARTScribe reverse transcriptase in eight separate reactions per sample. During cDNA synthesis, unique molecular identifiers containing a 6-nucleotide sample barcode were introduced by template switching. Two nested PCRs of about 15 and 9 cycles amplified the TCRalpha and TCRbeta cDNA, and bead purification followed each PCR. Before amplification, the cDNA was treated with uracil DNA-glycosylase and purified using the QIAquick PCR purification kit. The second PCR added Illumina TruSeq-compatible adapters along with sample-specific barcodes. Library quality and concentration were checked on TapeStation and Qubit, and libraries were pooled at around 4.7 ng each. Pooled libraries were sequenced on an Illumina HiSeq2500 single-index Rapid Run with 2 x 100 bp reads and custom sequencing primers. Per the original workflow: MiGEC version 1.2.6 was used for UMI-based consensus assembly to correct PCR and sequencing errors. V(D)J alignment, clonotype assembly and CDR3 extraction were performed with MiXCR version 2.1.1. Normalisation of gene usage, clonotype sharing and MAIT/NKT TCR abundance was achieved by analysing the top 1000, 10 000 and 20 000 clonotypes per sample. Diversity was computed as the inverse Simpson index with the vegan R package after downsampling to 27 000 UMIs. Paired Mann-Whitney U tests were applied to discordant twin pairs, with Benjamini-Hochberg correction for multiple testing. The reads were reprocessed in TCRdb, with one entry per CDR3 protein sequence and no accompanying DNA. TCRdb, rather than the study authors, made the V and J calls. The record for this sample contains 350,000 to 500,000 distinct CDR3 sequences. Together, the top ten hold more than 2% of the sample.

The data stem from a study of monozygotic twins with inflammatory bowel disease (dated 2019 in TCRdb). Background on the whole study: The full study comprised approximately 28 monozygotic twin pairs: nine German pairs (four IBD-concordant, five IBD-discordant) and 19 IBD-discordant Danish pairs. The search for disease-associated traits relied mainly on comparing IBD patients with their genetically identical healthy co-twins within discordant pairs. Each individual had, on average, about 151 000 unique TCRalpha sequences and 181 000 unique TCRbeta sequences available for analysis. The study at large found these results: Compared with healthy twins, IBD patients shared fewer clonotypes with other individuals, and the difference was most pronounced in patients with signs of disease activity. Differing immunosuppressive treatments among patients may have added background noise and inter-individual variability to the repertoires. The analysis was unable to tell apart different T cell subtypes. Repertoire similarity did not differ between concordant and discordant twins, possibly due to limited statistical power. A decrease in TCRbeta repertoire diversity, as measured by inverse Simpson index, was observed in IBD patients compared with their healthy co-twins. The results gave no support for a single strong signal or clonotype linked to IBD.

This TCR was recovered from a human donor with ulcerative colitis or Crohn's disease, or a healthy co-twin of an affected twin (not recorded which). Rearrangement joined TRBV6-5 to TRBJ1-5; the TCRdb call, TRBD1, lacks DNA for checking. The material sequenced was blood. The CDR3 region: CASSYSGANNQPQHF.